This T cell receptor beta chain emerged from a study of T-cell reconstitution after alpha-beta-depleted transplantation in children. J was trimmed by 3 bases and V by 6 bases; bases with no gene match: 5. CDR1 and CDR2 from the germline V gene are ENHRY and SYGVKD. This CDR3 is 15 amino acids long. This clonotype occurred many times. Its specificity is not known. Unique molecular identifiers were incorporated when the TCRbeta library was constructed. From the PCR reads, TCRdb called clonotypes with MiXCR, one entry per CDR3 protein. The sample yields 200,000 to 250,000 distinct CDR3 sequences, roughly a tenth seen once. The study's findings and limits: In some patients, recipient T cells and intrathymic progenitors surviving conditioning explained high day-60 diversity. Most T-cell counts and diversity one year after the transplant came from T cells that were newly produced. As was reported, about two months after transplant, alpha-beta T cells came from several hundred expanded graft clones.

The clonotype was recovered from a child under three years old with acute myeloid leukemia, due to receive a stem cell transplant. V and J are TRBV10-3 and TRBJ1-6, with 7 bases matching TRBD1. Sample: PBMCs, taken before TCRalphabeta/CD19-depleted stem cell transplant. The CDR3 sequence is CAISRDRDYNSPLHF. CDR3 in DNA: TGTGCCATCAGCCGCGACAGGGACTATAATTCACCCCTCCACTTT.